These 4 T cell receptor beta chains were all obtained from the same sample, sequenced in a study of blood T cell repertoires in COVID-19. Assay used: immunoSEQ multiplex PCR; TCRdb lists only in-frame clones, some missing. The sample shows over 200,000 clones, around nine tenths of them seen only once. Specimen: PBMCs or T cells enriched from blood (not recorded which). These receptors all stem from a woman aged 30 to 39 with acute COVID-19.

The chain carries TRBV12-3 or TRBV12-4 and TRBJ1-1; D ambiguous. The CDR3 contains 13 residues. V lost 3 bases and J lost 1, with 6 bases in between. The CDR3 DNA follows: TGTGCCAGCAGTTTCACTCAGAACACTGAAGCTTTCTTT. This encodes CASSFTQNTEAFF.

This chain uses TRBV9 with TRBJ1-2; no firm D call. V lost 10 bases and J lost 5, with 21 bases in between. The CDR3 sequence is 14 residues long. In germline, CDR1 is SGDLS, CDR2 YYNGEE. The CDR3 loop is CAPLWARGQYGYTF. For the CDR3, the DNA is TGTGCCCCCCTCTGGGCTCGGGGTCAATATGGCTACACCTTC.

V gene TRBV13 combines with J gene TRBJ1-1, with D maybe TRBD1 (5 bases). CDR1 is PRHDT, CDR2 FYEKMQ, per germline (reference sequence). V lost 2 bases, J lost 4 bases, and 11 bases lay in between. This CDR3 spans 14 amino acids. The DNA for the CDR3 is TGTGCCAGCAGCTTATGGCAGGGTTCCACTGAAGCTTTCTTT. As protein: CASSLWQGSTEAFF.

The chain carries TRBV19 and TRBJ1-2; 9 bases agree with TRBD1. The CDR3 is 13 amino acids. J gave up 7 bases and V 3 bases, and 3 bases lay outside the gene matches. Germline CDR1 and CDR2: LNHDA and SQIVND (reference sequence). The chain's CDR3 is CASSITGGAGYTF. DNA of the CDR3: TGTGCCAGTAGTATCACAGGGGGCGCTGGCTACACCTTC.